These 15 T cell receptor beta chains originate from one sample sequenced in a study of blood T cell repertoires in COVID-19. Assay used: immunoSEQ multiplex PCR; TCRdb lists only in-frame clones, some missing. This sample has over 200,000 clones, with about 84% found just once. The sample was peripheral blood. These receptors were taken from a woman of 80 years or more with acute or convalescent COVID-19.

The gene calls are TRBV21-1 and TRBJ2-7; the D segment call TRBD2 is taken from the table without a DNA check. TRBV21-1 is flagged as a pseudogene. CDR3 length equals 16 residues. CDR3: CASSKRAERRNYEQYF. The CDR3 DNA follows: TGTGCCAGCAGCAAGCGCGCCGAGCGGAGAAACTACGAGCAGTACTTC.

The J gene is TRBJ2-3, the V gene TRBV7-9; possibly TRBD2 for D (6 bases). CDR3 length equals 18 residues. The germline V gene encodes CDR1 SEHNR and CDR2 FQNEAQ (reference sequence). V lost 2 bases, J lost 5 bases, and 23 bases lay in between. CDR3 residues: CASSLFPPRDFLQDTQYF. The CDR3 DNA reads TGTGCCAGCAGCTTATTCCCCCCCCGGGACTTCCTCCAAGATACGCAGTATTTT. Supplemented by reference TRBV7-9 and TRBJ2-3, the full variable domain reads DTGVSQNPRHKITKRGQNVTFRCDPISEHNRLYWYRQTLGQGPEFLTYFQNEAQLEKSRLLSDRFSAERPKGSFSTLEIQRTEQGDSAMYLCASSLFPPRDFLQDTQYFGPGTRLTVL.

The gene calls are TRBV7-9 and TRBJ2-7, with D unclear. The V end lost 4 bases, the J end lost 4 bases, and 5 bases lay between the germline ends. The germline V gene encodes CDR1 SEHNR and CDR2 FQNEAQ (reference sequence). This CDR3 is 11 amino acids long. The CDR3 loop is CASSSVYEQYF. In DNA form, the CDR3 reads TGTGCCAGCAGCTCTGTTTACGAGCAGTACTTC.

J is TRBJ1-1 and V is TRBV30; no firm D call. Germline values: CDR1 GTSNPN, CDR2 SVGIG (reference sequence). Between the trimmed V and J ends, which lost 0 bases and 2 bases, there was a span of 10 bases. The length of the CDR3 is 14 residues. The CDR3 protein is CAWSVTTYNTEAFF. In nucleotides, the CDR3 is TGTGCCTGGAGTGTCACAACGTACAACACTGAAGCTTTCTTT. The entire variable domain, with the rest obtained from reference TRBV30 and TRBJ1-1, is as follows: SQTIHQWPATLVQPVGSPLSLECTVEGTSNPNLYWYRQAAGRGLQLLFYSVGIGQISSEVPQNLSASRPQDRQFILSSKKLLLSDSGFYLCAWSVTTYNTEAFFGQGTRLTVV.

The chain links TRBV6-5 to TRBJ2-3; 8 nucleotides agree with TRBD2. The J segment lost 7 bases and the V segment lost 5 bases, leaving 11 bases of the junction unmatched. Looked up from germline, CDR1 is MNHEY and CDR2 is SVGAGI. The length of the CDR3 is 15 residues. CDR3 sequence (DNA): TGTGCCAGCAGTCCAGCGGGAGAGGGTGCCTATACGCAGTATTTT. Translating it yields CASSPAGEGAYTQYF.

The chain uses TRBV21-1 and TRBJ1-5; the table's D call of TRBD1 was not tested on the DNA. TRBV21-1 is an annotated pseudogene. The CDR3 has 18 residues. The CDR3 reads CASSPEDVRGHINQPQHF. The CDR3 nucleotides read TGTGCCAGCAGCCCCGAGGACGTTCGAGGACATATCAATCAGCCCCAGCATTTT.

This CDR3 is CASTPLVTSSYEQYF. CDR3 DNA sequence: TGTGCCAGCACCCCTTTAGTGACTAGCTCCTACGAGCAGTACTTC. V is TRBV2 and J is TRBJ2-7; TRBD2 might be the D (6 bases). This CDR3 is built from 15 residues. In germline, CDR1 is SNHLY, CDR2 FYNNEI. The V and J ends lost 7 bases and 0 bases respectively, with 16 bases between them.

This sequence joins TRBV6-5 and TRBJ2-5, with 7 bases identical to TRBD1. The germline V gene encodes CDR1 MNHEY and CDR2 SVGAGI. V dropped 7 bases and J dropped 0; count of bases not matched to a gene: 5. The CDR3 contains 14 residues. This chain's CDR3 is CASKEGANQETQYF. In nucleotides, the CDR3 is TGTGCCAGCAAAGAGGGGGCTAACCAAGAGACCCAGTACTTC.

V gene TRBV7-2 combines with J gene TRBJ1-2; tentatively, D is TRBD1 (6 bases). Trimming took 5 bases from V and 3 from J, leaving 16 bases between them. The CDR3 sequence is 15 residues long. Per the germline V gene, CDR1 is SGHTA and CDR2 is FQGNSA. The DNA for the CDR3 is TGTGCCAGCAGCGAGGGAGGGGGTATCGACTATGGCTACACCTTC. Residues: CASSEGGGIDYGYTF.

This chain connects TRBV3-1 (or the pseudogene TRBV3-2) to TRBJ2-7; possible D gene TRBD1, 6 bases. CDR1 is LGHDT, CDR2 YNNKEL, per germline (reference sequence). The CDR3 runs 15 residues. Deletions cut 3 bases from V and 5 bases from J, with 17 bases between. The CDR3 sequence is CASSQTGVLTDEQYF. The CDR3 DNA reads as TGTGCCAGCAGCCAGACAGGAGTTTTAACCGACGAGCAGTACTTC.

V usage is TRBV19 and J usage is TRBJ2-2, with 7 positions matching TRBD1. V shed 4 bases, J shed 0 bases, and the junction held 2 bases outside the gene matches. The CDR3 is 15 amino acids. Germline CDR1 is LNHDA and CDR2 is SQIVND (reference sequence). CDR3 DNA: TGTGCCAGTAGTACTGACAGGGCGAACACCGGGGAGCTGTTTTTT. As protein: CASSTDRANTGELFF.

The chain recombines TRBV6-5 with TRBJ2-7; TRBD1 matches 10 bases. The CDR3 consists of 15 residues. Germline V gives CDR1 MNHEY, CDR2 SVGAGI. V lost 6 bases and J lost 6; bases outside the gene matches: 11. CDR3 in DNA: TGTGCCAGCAGACCGACCGGGACAGGGGTGTTCGAGCAGTACTTC. As protein: CASRPTGTGVFEQYF.

J is TRBJ1-6 and V is TRBV28, with 10 bases that match TRBD1. CDR1 and CDR2 (germline): MDHEN, SYDVKM. J was trimmed by 3 bases and V by 6 bases; bases with no gene match: 5. CDR3 length: 16 residues. The CDR3 is CASRPGQGLYNSPLHF. The CDR3 DNA is TGTGCCAGCAGGCCGGGACAGGGGCTCTATAATTCACCCCTCCACTTT. The whole variable domain, filled in from reference TRBV28 and TRBJ1-6, reads DVKVTQSSRYLVKRTGEKVFLECVQDMDHENMFWYRQDPGLGLRLIYFSYDVKMKEKGDIPEGYSVSREKKERFSLILESASTNQTSMYLCASRPGQGLYNSPLHFGNGTRLTVT.

The chain couples TRBV21-1 to TRBJ1-2; the table calls TRBD1, which could not be checked here. TRBV21-1 is flagged as a pseudogene. This CDR3 is built from 15 residues. The CDR3, as DNA: TGTGCCAGCAGCAAAGGGGGACAGCGCAACTATGGCTACACCTTC. Translated: CASSKGGQRNYGYTF.

This clone was detected once. The gene calls are TRBV3-1 (or the pseudogene TRBV3-2) and TRBJ1-2, with D unclear. V lost 3 bases to trimming and J lost 8 bases, with 7 bases between them. Per the germline V gene, CDR1 is LGHDT and CDR2 is YNNKEL (reference sequence). The CDR3 runs 11 residues. CDR3 nucleotide sequence: TGTGCCAGCAGCCATCGGTGGGGCTACACCTTC. It specifies CASSHRWGYTF.